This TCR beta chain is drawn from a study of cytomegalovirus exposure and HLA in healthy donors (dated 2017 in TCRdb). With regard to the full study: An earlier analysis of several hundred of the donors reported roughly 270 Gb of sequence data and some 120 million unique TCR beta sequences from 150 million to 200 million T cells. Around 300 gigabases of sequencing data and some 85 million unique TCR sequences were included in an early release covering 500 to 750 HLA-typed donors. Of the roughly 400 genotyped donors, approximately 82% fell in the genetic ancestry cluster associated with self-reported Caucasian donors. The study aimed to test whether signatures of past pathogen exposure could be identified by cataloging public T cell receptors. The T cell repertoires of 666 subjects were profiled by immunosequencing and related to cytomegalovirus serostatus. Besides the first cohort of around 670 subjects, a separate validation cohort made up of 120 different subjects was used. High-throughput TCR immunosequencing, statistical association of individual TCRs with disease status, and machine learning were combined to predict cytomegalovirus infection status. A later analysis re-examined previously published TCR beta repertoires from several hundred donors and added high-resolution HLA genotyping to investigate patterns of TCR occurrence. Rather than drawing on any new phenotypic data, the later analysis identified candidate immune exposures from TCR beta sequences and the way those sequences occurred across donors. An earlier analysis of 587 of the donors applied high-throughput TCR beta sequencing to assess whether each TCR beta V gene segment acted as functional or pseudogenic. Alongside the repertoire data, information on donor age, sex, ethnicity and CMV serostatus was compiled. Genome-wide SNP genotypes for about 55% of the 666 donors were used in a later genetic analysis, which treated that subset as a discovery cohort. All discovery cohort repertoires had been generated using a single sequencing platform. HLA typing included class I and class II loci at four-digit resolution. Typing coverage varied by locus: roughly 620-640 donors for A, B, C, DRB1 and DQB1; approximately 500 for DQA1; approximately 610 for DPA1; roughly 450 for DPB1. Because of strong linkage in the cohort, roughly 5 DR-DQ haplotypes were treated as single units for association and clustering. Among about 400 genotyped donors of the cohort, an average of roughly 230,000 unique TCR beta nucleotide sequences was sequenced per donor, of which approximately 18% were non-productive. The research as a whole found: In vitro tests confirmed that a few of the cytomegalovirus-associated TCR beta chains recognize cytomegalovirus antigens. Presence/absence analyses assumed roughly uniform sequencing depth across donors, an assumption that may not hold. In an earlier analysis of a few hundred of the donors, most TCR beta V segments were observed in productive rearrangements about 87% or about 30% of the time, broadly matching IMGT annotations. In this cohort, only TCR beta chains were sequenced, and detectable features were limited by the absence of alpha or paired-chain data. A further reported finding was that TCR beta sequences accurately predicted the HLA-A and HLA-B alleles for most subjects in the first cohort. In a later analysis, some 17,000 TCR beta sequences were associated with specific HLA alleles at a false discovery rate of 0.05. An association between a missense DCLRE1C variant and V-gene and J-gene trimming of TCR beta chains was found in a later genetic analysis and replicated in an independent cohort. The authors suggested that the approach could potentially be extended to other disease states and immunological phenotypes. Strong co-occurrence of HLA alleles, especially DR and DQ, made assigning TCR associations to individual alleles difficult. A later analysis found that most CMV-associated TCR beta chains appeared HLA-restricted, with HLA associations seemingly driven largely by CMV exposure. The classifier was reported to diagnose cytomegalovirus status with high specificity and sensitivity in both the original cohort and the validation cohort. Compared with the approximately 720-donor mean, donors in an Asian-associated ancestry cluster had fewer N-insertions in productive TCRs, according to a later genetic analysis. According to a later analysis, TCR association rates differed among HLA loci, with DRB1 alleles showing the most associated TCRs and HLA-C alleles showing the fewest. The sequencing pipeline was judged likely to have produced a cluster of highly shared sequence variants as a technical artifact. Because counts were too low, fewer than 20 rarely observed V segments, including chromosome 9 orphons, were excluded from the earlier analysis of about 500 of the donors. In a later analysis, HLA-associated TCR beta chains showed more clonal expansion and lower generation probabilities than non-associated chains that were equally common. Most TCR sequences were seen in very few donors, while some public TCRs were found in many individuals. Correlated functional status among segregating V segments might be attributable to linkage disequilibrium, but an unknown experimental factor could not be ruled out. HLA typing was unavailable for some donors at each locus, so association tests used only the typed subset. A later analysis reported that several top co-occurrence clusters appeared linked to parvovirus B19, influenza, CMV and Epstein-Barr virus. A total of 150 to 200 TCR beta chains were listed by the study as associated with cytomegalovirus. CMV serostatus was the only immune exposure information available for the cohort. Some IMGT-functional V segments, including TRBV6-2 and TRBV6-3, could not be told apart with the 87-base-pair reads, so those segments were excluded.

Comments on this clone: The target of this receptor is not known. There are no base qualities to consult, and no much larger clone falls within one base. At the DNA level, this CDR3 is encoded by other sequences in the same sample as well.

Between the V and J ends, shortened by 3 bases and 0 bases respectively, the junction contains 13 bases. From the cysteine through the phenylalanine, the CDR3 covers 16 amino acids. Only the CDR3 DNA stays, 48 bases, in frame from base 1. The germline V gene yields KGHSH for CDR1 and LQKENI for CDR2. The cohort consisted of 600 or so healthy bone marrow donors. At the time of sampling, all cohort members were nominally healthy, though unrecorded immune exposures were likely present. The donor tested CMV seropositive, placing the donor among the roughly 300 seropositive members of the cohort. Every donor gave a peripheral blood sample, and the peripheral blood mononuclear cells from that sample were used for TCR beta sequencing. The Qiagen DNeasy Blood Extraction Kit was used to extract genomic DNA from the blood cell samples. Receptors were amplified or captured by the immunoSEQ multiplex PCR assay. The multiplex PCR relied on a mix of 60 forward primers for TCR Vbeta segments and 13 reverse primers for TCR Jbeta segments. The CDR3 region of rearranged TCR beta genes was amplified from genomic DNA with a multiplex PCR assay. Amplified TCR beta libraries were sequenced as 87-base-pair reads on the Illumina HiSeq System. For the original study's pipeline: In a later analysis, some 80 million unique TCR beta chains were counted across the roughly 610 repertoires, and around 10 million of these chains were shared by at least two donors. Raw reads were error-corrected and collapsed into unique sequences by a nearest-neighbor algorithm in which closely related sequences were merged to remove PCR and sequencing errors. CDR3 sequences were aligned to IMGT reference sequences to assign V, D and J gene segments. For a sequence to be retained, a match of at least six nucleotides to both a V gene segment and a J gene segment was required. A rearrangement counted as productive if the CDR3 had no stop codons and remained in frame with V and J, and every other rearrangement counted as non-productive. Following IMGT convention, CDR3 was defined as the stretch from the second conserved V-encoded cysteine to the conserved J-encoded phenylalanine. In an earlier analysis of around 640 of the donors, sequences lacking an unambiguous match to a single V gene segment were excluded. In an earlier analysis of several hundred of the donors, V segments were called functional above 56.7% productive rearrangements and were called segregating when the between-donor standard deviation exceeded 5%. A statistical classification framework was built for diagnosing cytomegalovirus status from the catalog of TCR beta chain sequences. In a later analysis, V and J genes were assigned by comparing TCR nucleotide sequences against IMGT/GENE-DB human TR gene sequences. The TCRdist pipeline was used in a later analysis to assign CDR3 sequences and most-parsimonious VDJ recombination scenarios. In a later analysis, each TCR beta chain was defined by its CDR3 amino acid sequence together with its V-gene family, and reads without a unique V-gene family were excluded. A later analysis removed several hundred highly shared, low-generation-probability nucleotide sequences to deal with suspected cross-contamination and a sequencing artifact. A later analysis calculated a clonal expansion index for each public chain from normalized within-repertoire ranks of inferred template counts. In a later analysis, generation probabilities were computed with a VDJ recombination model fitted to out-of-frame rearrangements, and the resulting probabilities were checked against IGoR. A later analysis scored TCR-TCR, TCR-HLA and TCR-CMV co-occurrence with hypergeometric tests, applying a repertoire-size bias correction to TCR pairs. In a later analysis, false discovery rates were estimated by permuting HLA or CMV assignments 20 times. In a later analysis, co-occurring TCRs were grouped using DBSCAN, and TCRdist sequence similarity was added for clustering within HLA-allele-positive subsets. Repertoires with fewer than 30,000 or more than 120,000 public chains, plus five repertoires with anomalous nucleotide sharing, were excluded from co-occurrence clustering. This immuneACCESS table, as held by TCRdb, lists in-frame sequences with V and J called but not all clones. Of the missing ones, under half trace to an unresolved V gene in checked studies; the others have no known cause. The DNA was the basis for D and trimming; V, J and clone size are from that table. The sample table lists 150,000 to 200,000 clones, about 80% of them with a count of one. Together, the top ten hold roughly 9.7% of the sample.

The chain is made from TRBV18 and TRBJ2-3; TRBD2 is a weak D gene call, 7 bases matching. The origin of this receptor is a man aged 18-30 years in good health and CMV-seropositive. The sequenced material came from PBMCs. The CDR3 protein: CASSPVGGPSTDTQYF. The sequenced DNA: TGTGCCAGCTCACCCGTGGGGGGGCCTAGCACAGATACGCAGTATTTT.